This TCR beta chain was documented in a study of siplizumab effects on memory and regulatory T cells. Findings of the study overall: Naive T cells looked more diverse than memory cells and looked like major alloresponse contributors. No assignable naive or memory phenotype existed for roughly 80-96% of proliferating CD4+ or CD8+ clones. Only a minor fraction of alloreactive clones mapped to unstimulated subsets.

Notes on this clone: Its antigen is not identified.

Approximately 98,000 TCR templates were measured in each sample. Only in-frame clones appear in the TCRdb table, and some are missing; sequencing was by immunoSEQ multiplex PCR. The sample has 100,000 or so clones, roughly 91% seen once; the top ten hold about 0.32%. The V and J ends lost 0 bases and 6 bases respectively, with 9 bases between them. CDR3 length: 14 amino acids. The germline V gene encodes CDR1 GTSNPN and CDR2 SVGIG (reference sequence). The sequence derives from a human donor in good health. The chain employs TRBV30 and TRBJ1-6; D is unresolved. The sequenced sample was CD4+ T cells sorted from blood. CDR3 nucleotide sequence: TGTGCCTGGAGTGTAGGGCTGTTTAATTCACCCCTCCACTTT. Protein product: CAWSVGLFNSPLHF.